This T cell receptor (beta chain) was sequenced during a study of CD8+CD57+ T cells in acquired aplastic anemia. Genomic DNA, serving as template, underwent TCR beta VDJ and CDR3 profiling. TCRdb ran MiXCR on the reads and lists one entry per CDR3 protein. The sample shows about 110,000 distinct CDR3 sequences, 40% to 60% of them seen only once. The receptor was derived from a human donor in good health, serving as a control. The sample consisted of sorted CD4+, CD8+, or CD8+CD57+ T cells (not recorded which) from PBMCs.

CDR3 sequence: CSVVLGQGARNTIYF. The CDR3 DNA is TGCAGCGTTGTGTTGGGACAGGGGGCTCGAAACACCATATATTTT. The chain recombines TRBV29-1 with TRBJ1-3; 12 bases map to TRBD1. This CDR3 is built from 15 residues. The J segment lost 5 bases and the V segment lost 4 bases, leaving 6 bases of the junction unmatched. Germline V lookup: CDR1 SQVTM, CDR2 ANQGSEA.